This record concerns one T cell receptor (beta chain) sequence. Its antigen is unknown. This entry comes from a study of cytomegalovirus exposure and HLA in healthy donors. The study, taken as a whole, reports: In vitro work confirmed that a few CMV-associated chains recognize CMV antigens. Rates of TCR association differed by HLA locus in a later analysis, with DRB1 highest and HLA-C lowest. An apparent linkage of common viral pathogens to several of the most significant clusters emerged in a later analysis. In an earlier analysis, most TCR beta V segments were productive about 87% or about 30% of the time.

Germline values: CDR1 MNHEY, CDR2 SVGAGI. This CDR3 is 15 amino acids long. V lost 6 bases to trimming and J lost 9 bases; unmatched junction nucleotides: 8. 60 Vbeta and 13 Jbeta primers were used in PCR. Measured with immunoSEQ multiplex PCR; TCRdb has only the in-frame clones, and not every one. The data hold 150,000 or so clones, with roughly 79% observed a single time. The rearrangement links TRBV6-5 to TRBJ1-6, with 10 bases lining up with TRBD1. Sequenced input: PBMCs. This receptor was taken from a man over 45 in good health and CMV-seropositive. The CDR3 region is CASRGGDRGSSPLHF. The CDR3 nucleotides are TGTGCCAGCAGGGGAGGGGACAGGGGAAGTTCACCCCTCCACTTT.